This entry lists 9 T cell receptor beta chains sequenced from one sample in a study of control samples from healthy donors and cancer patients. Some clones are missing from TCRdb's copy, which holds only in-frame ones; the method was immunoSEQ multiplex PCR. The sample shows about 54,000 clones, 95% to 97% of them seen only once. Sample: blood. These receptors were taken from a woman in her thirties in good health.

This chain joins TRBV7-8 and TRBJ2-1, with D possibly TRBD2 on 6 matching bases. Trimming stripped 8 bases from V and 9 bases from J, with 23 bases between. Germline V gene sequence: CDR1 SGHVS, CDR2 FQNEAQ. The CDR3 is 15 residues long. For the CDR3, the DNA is TGTGCCAGCCAGACTGGCCTAGCGCCCTCAATTGAGCAGTTCTTC. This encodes CASQTGLAPSIEQFF.

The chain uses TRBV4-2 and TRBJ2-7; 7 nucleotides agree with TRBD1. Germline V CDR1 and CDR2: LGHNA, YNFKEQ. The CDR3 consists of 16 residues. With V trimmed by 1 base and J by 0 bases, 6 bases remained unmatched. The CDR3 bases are TGTGCCAGCAGCCAAGGGCCCGGGGACAGCTCCTACGAGCAGTACTTC. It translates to CASSQGPGDSSYEQYF.

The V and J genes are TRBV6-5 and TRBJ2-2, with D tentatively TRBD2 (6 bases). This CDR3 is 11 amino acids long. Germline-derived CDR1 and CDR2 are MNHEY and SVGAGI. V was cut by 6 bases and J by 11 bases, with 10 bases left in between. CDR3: CASSRGVELFF. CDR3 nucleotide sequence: TGTGCCAGCAGCCGCGGGGTCGAGCTGTTTTTT.

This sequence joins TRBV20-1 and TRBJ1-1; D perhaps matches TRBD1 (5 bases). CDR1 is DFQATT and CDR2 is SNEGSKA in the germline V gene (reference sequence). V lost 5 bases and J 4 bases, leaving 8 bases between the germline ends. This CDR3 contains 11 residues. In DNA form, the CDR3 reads TGCAGTGCTGGGGCGGTCACTGAAGCTTTCTTT. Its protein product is CSAGAVTEAFF.

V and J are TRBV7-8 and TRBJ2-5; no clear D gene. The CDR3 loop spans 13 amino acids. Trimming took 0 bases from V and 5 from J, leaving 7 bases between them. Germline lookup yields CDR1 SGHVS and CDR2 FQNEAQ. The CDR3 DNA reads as TGTGCCAGCAGCTTAGCGGGCTTCGAGACCCAGTACTTC. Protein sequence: CASSLAGFETQYF. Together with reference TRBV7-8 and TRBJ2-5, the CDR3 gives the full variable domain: GAGVSQSPRYKVAKRGQDVALRCDPISGHVSLFWYQQALGQGPEFLTYFQNEAQLDKSGLPSDRFFAERPEGSVSTLKIQRTQQEDSAVYLCASSLAGFETQYFGPGTRLLVL.

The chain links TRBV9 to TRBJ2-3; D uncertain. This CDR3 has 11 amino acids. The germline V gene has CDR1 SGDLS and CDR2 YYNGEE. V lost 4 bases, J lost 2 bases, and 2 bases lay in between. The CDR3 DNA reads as TGTGCCAGCAGCCACACAGATACGCAGTATTTT. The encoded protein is CASSHTDTQYF.

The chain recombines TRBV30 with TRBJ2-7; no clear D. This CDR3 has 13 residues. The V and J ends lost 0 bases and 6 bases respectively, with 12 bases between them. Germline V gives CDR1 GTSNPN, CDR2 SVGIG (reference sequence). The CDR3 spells CAWSVAWFLEQYF. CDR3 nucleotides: TGTGCCTGGAGTGTGGCGTGGTTTCTCGAGCAGTACTTC.

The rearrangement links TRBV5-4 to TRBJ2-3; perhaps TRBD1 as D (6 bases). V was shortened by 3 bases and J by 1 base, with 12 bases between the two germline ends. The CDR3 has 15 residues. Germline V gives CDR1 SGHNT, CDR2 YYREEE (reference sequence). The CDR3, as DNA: TGTGCCAGCAGCTGGGACACGACAGGCACAGATACGCAGTATTTT. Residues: CASSWDTTGTDTQYF. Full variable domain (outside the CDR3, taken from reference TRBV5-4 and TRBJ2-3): ETGVTQSPTHLIKTRGQQVTLRCSSQSGHNTVSWYQQALGQGPQFIFQYYREEENGRGNFPPRFSGLQFPNYSSELNVNALELDDSALYLCASSWDTTGTDTQYFGPGTRLTVL.

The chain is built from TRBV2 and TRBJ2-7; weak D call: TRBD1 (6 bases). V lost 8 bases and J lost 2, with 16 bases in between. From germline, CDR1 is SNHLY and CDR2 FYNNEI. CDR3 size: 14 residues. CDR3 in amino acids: CASVVGRQAYEQYF. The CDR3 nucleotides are TGTGCCAGCGTTGTAGGACGACAGGCCTACGAGCAGTACTTC.